This passage covers 18 T cell receptor beta chains from one sample sequenced in a study of cytomegalovirus exposure and HLA in healthy donors. The PCR made use of 60 Vbeta and 13 Jbeta primers. TCRdb's table, derived via immunoSEQ multiplex PCR, lists solely in-frame clones and lacks some. This sample's clone table lists around 130,000 clones. Sequenced sample: PBMCs. The source is a woman aged 40 to 49 in good health and CMV-seronegative.

This rearrangement joins TRBV6-5 to TRBJ1-1; perhaps TRBD1 as D (5 bases). The CDR3 covers 15 residues. Germline V gene lookup returns CDR1 MNHEY and CDR2 SVGAGI. V lost 5 bases, J lost 0 bases, and 13 bases lay in between. The CDR3 here is CASSRPTEVNTEAFF. CDR3 bases: TGTGCCAGCAGTCGCCCGACAGAGGTGAACACTGAAGCTTTCTTT.

The V call is TRBV5-1, the J call TRBJ2-7, with D possibly TRBD2 on 6 matching bases. V was pared by 4 bases and J by 7 bases, with 12 bases between. This CDR3 has 12 amino acids. Looked up from germline, CDR1 is SGHRS and CDR2 is YFSETQ. The CDR3 loop reads CASSPGLVEQYF. As DNA, the CDR3 is TGCGCCAGCAGCCCGGGACTGGTGGAGCAGTACTTC.

The chain recombines TRBV29-1 with TRBJ2-3; tentatively, D is TRBD2 (6 bases). Germline lookup yields CDR1 SQVTM and CDR2 ANQGSEA. This CDR3 has 14 amino acids. The ends were cut back, 4 bases at V and 1 base at J, with 12 bases in the middle. The CDR3 DNA is TGCAGCGTTGCGCGGGGAACGGGCACAGATACGCAGTATTTT. Translated: CSVARGTGTDTQYF.

V gene TRBV7-2 combines with J gene TRBJ1-1, with D perhaps matching TRBD1 (5 bases). V was trimmed by 1 base and J by 3 bases, leaving 9 bases between them. The CDR3 consists of 14 residues. CDR1 and CDR2 from the germline V gene are SGHTA and FQGNSA. For the CDR3, the DNA is TGTGCCAGCAGCTTAGTTGGCAGGGACACTGAAGCTTTCTTT. It translates to CASSLVGRDTEAFF.

The rearrangement uses TRBV28 and TRBJ2-2, with TRBD2 identical over 9 bases. J gave up 5 bases and V 8 bases, and 6 bases lay outside the gene matches. CDR1 MDHEN and CDR2 SYDVKM come from the germline V gene. CDR3 size: 14 residues. CDR3 coding DNA: TGTGCCAGCCGCGGGGGGGGCTGGACCGGGGAGCTGTTTTTT. This translates into CASRGGGWTGELFF. The entire variable domain, with the rest obtained from reference TRBV28 and TRBJ2-2, is as follows: DVKVTQSSRYLVKRTGEKVFLECVQDMDHENMFWYRQDPGLGLRLIYFSYDVKMKEKGDIPEGYSVSREKKERFSLILESASTNQTSMYLCASRGGGWTGELFFGEGSRLTVL.

The CDR3 is CASSPPGQDQYF. The CDR3, as DNA: TGTGCCAGCTCACCACCGGGTCAGGACCAGTACTTC. The V call is TRBV18, the J call TRBJ2-5; D gene uncertain. Germline CDR1 reads KGHSH; CDR2 reads LQKENI. With 0 bases removed from V and 10 bases from J, the gap between germline ends came to 9 bases. There are 12 residues in the CDR3.

This chain joins TRBV7-2 and TRBJ1-4; D is uncertain. V lost 5 bases and J 7 bases, leaving 8 bases between the germline ends. This CDR3 contains 12 residues. Germline V lookup: CDR1 SGHTA, CDR2 FQGNSA. CDR3 coding DNA: TGTGCCAGCAGCCCCGGACTTGAAAAACTGTTTTTT. Translating gives CASSPGLEKLFF.

The chain combines TRBV7-9 with TRBJ1-1; perhaps TRBD1 as D (5 bases). The CDR3 spans 14 residues. The ends were cut back, 2 bases at V and 4 bases at J, with 11 bases in the middle. The V gene's germline CDR1 is SEHNR and CDR2 FQNEAQ (reference sequence). In DNA, the CDR3 is TGTGCCAGCAGCTTAACGTCCGGGGGCACTGAAGCTTTCTTT. As protein: CASSLTSGGTEAFF. Supplemented by reference TRBV7-9 and TRBJ1-1, the full variable domain reads DTGVSQNPRHKITKRGQNVTFRCDPISEHNRLYWYRQTLGQGPEFLTYFQNEAQLEKSRLLSDRFSAERPKGSFSTLEIQRTEQGDSAMYLCASSLTSGGTEAFFGQGTRLTVV.

The chain is built from TRBV4-3 and TRBJ2-3; TRBD2 aligns across 9 bases. The CDR3 has 16 residues. Losses at the gene ends were 0 bases for V and 3 bases for J; bases not matched to a gene: 4. Germline CDR1 is LGHNA and CDR2 is YSLEER. The CDR3 region is CASSQELAGATDTQYF. CDR3 DNA sequence: TGCGCCAGCAGCCAAGAGTTAGCGGGGGCAACAGATACGCAGTATTTT.

The chain joins TRBV9 to TRBJ1-1, with D perhaps matching TRBD1 (5 bases). With 0 bases removed from V and 2 bases from J, the gap between germline ends came to 11 bases. The CDR3 has 15 amino acids. CDR1 is SGDLS, CDR2 YYNGEE, per germline. CDR3 in DNA: TGTGCCAGCAGCGTAGTAACAGGAAGCAACACTGAAGCTTTCTTT. It yields the protein CASSVVTGSNTEAFF.

CDR3 nucleotide sequence: TGTGCCAGCAGCTTTACTAGCGGGGGGAACATTCAGTACTTC. Protein: CASSFTSGGNIQYF. The chain joins TRBV7-2 to TRBJ2-4, with 12 nucleotides matching TRBD2. J lost 7 bases, V lost 3 bases, and 1 base had no gene match. Per germline, CDR1 SGHTA and CDR2 FQGNSA. This CDR3 comprises 14 residues.

The chain couples TRBV19 to TRBJ1-2; D perhaps matches TRBD1 (6 bases). CDR3 length equals 13 residues. V was shortened by 5 bases and J by 3 bases, with 10 bases between the two germline ends. Germline V gene lookup returns CDR1 LNHDA and CDR2 SQIVND (reference sequence). The CDR3 DNA reads TGTGCCAGTAGTCCGAGACAGGACTATGGCTACACCTTC. Its translation: CASSPRQDYGYTF.

The rearrangement uses TRBV7-2 and TRBJ2-3; D not certain. The CDR3 covers 12 residues. Germline V lookup: CDR1 SGHTA, CDR2 FQGNSA. V was clipped by 3 bases and J by 2 bases, with 3 bases between them. CDR3 protein: CASSFYTDTQYF. CDR3 nucleotides: TGTGCCAGCAGCTTTTACACAGATACGCAGTATTTT.

The chain couples TRBV28 to TRBJ1-1; D not certain. CDR3 size: 15 residues. CDR1 is MDHEN and CDR2 is SYDVKM in the germline V gene. Trimming stripped 3 bases from V and 0 bases from J, with 11 bases between. Written as DNA, the CDR3 is TGTGCCAGCAGTTTGGAACAGTCGATGAACACTGAAGCTTTCTTT. This gives the protein CASSLEQSMNTEAFF.

V and J are TRBV28 and TRBJ1-3, with unresolved D. This CDR3 has 16 residues. Looked up from germline, CDR1 is MDHEN and CDR2 is SYDVKM. The ends were cut back, 6 bases at V and 0 bases at J, with 15 bases in the middle. CDR3 residues: CASRPQELFSGNTIYF. DNA of the CDR3: TGTGCCAGCAGACCGCAGGAACTTTTCTCTGGAAACACCATATATTTT. The full variable domain, rest sourced from reference TRBV28 and TRBJ1-3, is DVKVTQSSRYLVKRTGEKVFLECVQDMDHENMFWYRQDPGLGLRLIYFSYDVKMKEKGDIPEGYSVSREKKERFSLILESASTNQTSMYLCASRPQELFSGNTIYFGEGSWLTVV.

The chain employs TRBV2 and TRBJ1-5; 10 nucleotides line up with TRBD1. After removal of 8 bases from V and 5 bases from J, the junction contained 6 bases not matched to a gene. Germline CDR1 is SNHLY and CDR2 is FYNNEI. This CDR3 spans 14 amino acids. The CDR3 nucleotides are TGTGCCAGCGGAATGGACAGGGGGGATCAGCCCCAGCATTTT. This translates into CASGMDRGDQPQHF.

V usage is TRBV4-2 and J usage is TRBJ2-5; maybe TRBD1 (5 bases). The J call may be mistaken, given a closer DNA end match to TRBJ2-7. The CDR3 contains 15 residues. CDR1 is LGHNA, CDR2 YNFKEQ, per germline. The CDR3 is CASSQGLARVDEQYF. The CDR3 nucleotides read TGTGCCAGCAGCCAAGGGTTGGCCAGGGTCGACGAGCAGTACTTC.

This chain links TRBV4-1 with TRBJ2-3; D remains unclear. Germline CDR1 is MGHRA and CDR2 is YSYEKL. The CDR3 loop spans 17 amino acids. The ends were cut back, 0 bases at V and 1 base at J, with 14 bases in the middle. CDR3 coding DNA: TGCGCCAGCAGCCAAGATAGCTTATTGGAAGGCACAGATACGCAGTATTTT. This translates into CASSQDSLLEGTDTQYF.